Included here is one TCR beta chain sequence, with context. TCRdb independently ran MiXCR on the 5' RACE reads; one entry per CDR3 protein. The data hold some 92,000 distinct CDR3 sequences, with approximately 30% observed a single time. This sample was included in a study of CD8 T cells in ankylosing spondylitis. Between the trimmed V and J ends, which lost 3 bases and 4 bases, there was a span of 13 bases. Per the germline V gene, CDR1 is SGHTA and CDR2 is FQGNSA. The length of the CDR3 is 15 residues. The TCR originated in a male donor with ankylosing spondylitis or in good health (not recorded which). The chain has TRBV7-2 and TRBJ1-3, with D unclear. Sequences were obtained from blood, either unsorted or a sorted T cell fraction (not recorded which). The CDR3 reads CASSLPGDMGNTIYF. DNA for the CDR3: TGTGCCAGCAGCTTGCCGGGAGATATGGGAAACACCATATATTTT.